The clone carrying this T cell receptor beta chain turned up a few times. Its matching antigen is unknown. The sample contains more than one DNA sequence encoding this CDR3. Trimming stripped 1 base from V and 1 base from J, with 5 bases between. The CDR3 has 13 residues. Germline V lookup: CDR1 SGHRS, CDR2 YFSETQ. CD4+ cells were split into CD45RA+ naive and CD45RA-negative memory subsets. Original data processing: Sequence data from immunoSEQ were junction-only and lacked quality scores; consequently, filtering differed. Profiling relied on immunoSEQ multiplex PCR, and the TCRdb table lists in-frame clones only, not all of them. D and trimming come from the DNA, and the V and J calls and clone size come from that table. Of hundreds of thousands of clones detected, less than 80% appear once; the ten largest clones hold around 2%. This record belongs to a study of shared clonotypes between healthy human individuals.

Study-wide findings and caveats: Naive subsets generally had larger estimated richness than memory subsets. Donors were few, which limited the genetic and exposure-history diversity represented.

The sequenced sample consisted of memory CD4+ T cells sorted from blood. Subset meaning: CD45RA-negative fraction. The chain joins TRBV5-1 to TRBJ2-5, with D possibly being TRBD1 (5 bases). The receptor comes from a woman in her thirties in good health. DNA of the CDR3: TGCGCCAGCAGCTTGCAGGGCCAAGAGACCCAGTACTTC. Its translation is CASSLQGQETQYF.